The 21 T cell receptor beta chains reported below all come from one sample, sequenced in a study of cytomegalovirus exposure and HLA in healthy donors. It was with 60 Vbeta and 13 Jbeta primers that the PCR ran. Profiling relied on immunoSEQ multiplex PCR, and the TCRdb table lists in-frame clones only, not all of them. The table records roughly 190,000 clones, roughly 80% of them present only once. Sequencing used PBMCs. Receptors were obtained from a woman in her late teens or twenties in good health and CMV-seronegative.

The J gene is TRBJ2-5, the V gene TRBV7-8; 11 nucleotides align to TRBD2. Germline V CDR1 and CDR2: SGHVS, FQNEAQ. Germline trimming cut 1 base from V and 0 bases from J; bases unmatched to any gene: 4. The CDR3 has 17 amino acids. The CDR3 DNA follows: TGTGCCAGCAGCTTAGACACTAGCGGGAGAGACCAAGAGACCCAGTACTTC. This gives the protein CASSLDTSGRDQETQYF.

V is TRBV29-1 and J is TRBJ1-1; TRBD1 is a possible D gene (5 bases). The V gene lost 6 bases and the J gene lost 3 bases, with 11 bases spanning the gap. The CDR3 is 12 residues long. CDR1 is SQVTM, CDR2 ANQGSEA, per germline. The CDR3 bases are TGCAGCGTGGGGCTTACCGACACTGAAGCTTTCTTT. Protein sequence: CSVGLTDTEAFF.

This clone was counted only a few times. The rearrangement joins TRBV9 to TRBJ1-1, with 7 nucleotides matching TRBD1. CDR1 and CDR2 from the germline V gene are SGDLS and YYNGEE. The V gene end was trimmed by 1 base and the J gene end by 6 bases; junction bases not matched to a gene: 6. The CDR3 totals 14 residues. This CDR3 reads CASSVTDRVPEAFF. The CDR3 coding sequence is TGTGCCAGCAGCGTAACCGACAGGGTCCCTGAAGCTTTCTTT. The full variable domain, with the rest looked up from reference TRBV9 and TRBJ1-1, is DSGVTQTPKHLITATGQRVTLRCSPRSGDLSVYWYQQSLDQGLQFLIQYYNGEERAKGNILERFSAQQFPDLHSELNLSSLELGDSALYFCASSVTDRVPEAFFGQGTRLTVV.

The chain is built from TRBV4-1 and TRBJ1-1; D uncertain. Germline V CDR1 and CDR2: MGHRA, YSYEKL. The CDR3 totals 14 residues. V lost 3 bases and J lost 1, with 9 bases in between. CDR3 coding DNA: TGCGCCAGCAGCCAGAGTCAGGAGAACACTGAAGCTTTCTTT. It yields the protein CASSQSQENTEAFF.

This chain connects TRBV15 to TRBJ1-5, with TRBD1 identical over 9 bases. V gave up 9 bases and J gave up 4 bases; unmatched junction bases: 16. Germline CDR1 reads LNHNV; CDR2 reads YYDKDF (reference sequence). This CDR3 is 17 amino acids long. The DNA of the CDR3 is TGTGCCACATCGCCCGGGACAGGGCTCAACACTAATCAGCCCCAGCATTTT. Translated: CATSPGTGLNTNQPQHF.

The V call is TRBV5-4, the J call TRBJ2-7, with 10 bases lining up with TRBD2. Germline loops: CDR1 SGHNT, CDR2 YYREEE (reference sequence). The junction had 11 bases not matched to a gene; V was cut back by 3 bases and J by 2 bases. The CDR3 has 17 residues. CDR3 DNA: TGTGCCAGCAGCTCGGGATTCGGGACTAGCGCTACCTACGAGCAGTACTTC. Residues: CASSSGFGTSATYEQYF.

The CDR3 DNA follows: TGTGCCAGCAGCCACACTACCGAGAGCACAGATACGCAGTATTTT. Encoded protein: CASSHTTESTDTQYF. The V gene is TRBV7-9, the J gene TRBJ2-3; D uncertain. V lost 5 bases to trimming and J lost 0 bases, with 12 bases between them. Germline CDR1 and CDR2: SEHNR and FQNEAQ (reference sequence). The CDR3 loop spans 15 amino acids. The full variable domain, its missing parts supplied by reference TRBV7-9 and TRBJ2-3, is DTGVSQNPRHKITKRGQNVTFRCDPISEHNRLYWYRQTLGQGPEFLTYFQNEAQLEKSRLLSDRFSAERPKGSFSTLEIQRTEQGDSAMYLCASSHTTESTDTQYFGPGTRLTVL.

The chain couples TRBV11-3 to TRBJ2-1, with no clear D. The V gene's germline CDR1 is SGHNT and CDR2 YENEEA. V lost 1 base to trimming and J lost 5 bases, with 12 bases between them. The length of the CDR3 is 15 residues. CDR3 nucleotide sequence: TGTGCCAGCAGCTTAGGTCCTAATTTCCACAATGAGCAGTTCTTC. The encoded protein is CASSLGPNFHNEQFF.

The chain has TRBV7-8 and TRBJ2-1; D uncertain. The CDR3 is 12 residues long. Germline-derived CDR1 and CDR2 are SGHVS and FQNEAQ. V was cut by 7 bases and J by 10 bases, with 14 bases left in between. CDR3 in amino acids: CASTLTHVEQFF. CDR3 DNA sequence: TGTGCCAGCACCCTTACACACGTAGAGCAGTTCTTC.

The chain links TRBV7-8 to TRBJ2-3, with TRBD2 as a possible D gene (6 bases). The CDR3 loop spans 16 amino acids. Trimming shortened V by 2 bases and J by 2 bases, and 14 bases separated the two germline ends. The V gene's germline CDR1 is SGHVS and CDR2 FQNEAQ. CDR3 sequence: CASSLPGGPYTDTQYF. CDR3 sequence (DNA): TGTGCCAGCAGCTTACCCGGAGGGCCTTACACAGATACGCAGTATTTT.

The V gene is TRBV18, the J gene TRBJ1-5; 9 nucleotides align to TRBD1. Germline assignment: CDR1 KGHSH and CDR2 LQKENI. The trim removed 6 bases at V and 6 bases at J, leaving 6 bases unmatched. The CDR3 has 14 residues. The CDR3, as DNA: TGTGCCAGCTCGCCCACAGGGGGCGGTCAGCCCCAGCATTTT. It is translated as CASSPTGGGQPQHF.

CDR3 nucleotide sequence: TGTGCCAGCAGTAGGGGGAGACAGGACACCGGGGAGCTGTTTTTT. This codes for CASSRGRQDTGELFF. This chain links TRBV5-4 with TRBJ2-2; maybe TRBD1 (6 bases). V gave up 5 bases and J gave up 3 bases, with 14 bases separating them. The CDR3 extends over 15 amino acids. From germline, CDR1 is SGHNT and CDR2 YYREEE (reference sequence).

V is TRBV4-3 and J is TRBJ2-2, with unresolved D. The V gene lost 3 bases and the J gene lost 6 bases, with 11 bases spanning the gap. The germline gives CDR1 LGHNA, CDR2 YSLEER. The CDR3 has 14 amino acids. CDR3: CASSHSTGAGELFF. The CDR3 DNA sequence: TGCGCCAGCAGCCATTCCACTGGAGCCGGGGAGCTGTTTTTT.

This rearrangement joins TRBV6-6 to TRBJ1-1; 9 bases are shared with TRBD1. The CDR3 spans 15 residues. Germline CDR1 MNHNY, CDR2 SVGAGI (reference sequence). Trimming cost V 5 bases and J 5 bases; bases outside gene matches: 9. The CDR3 DNA is TGTGCCAGCAGTCAAGGGGACAGGGTAGGGACTGAAGCTTTCTTT. Its translation is CASSQGDRVGTEAFF.

This chain connects TRBV6-5 to TRBJ2-7; 9 nucleotides align to TRBD1. Germline V gene lookup returns CDR1 MNHEY and CDR2 SVGAGI. The CDR3 sequence is 13 residues long. The ends lost 5 bases at V and 6 bases at J; junction bases unmatched: 5. Written as DNA, the CDR3 is TGTGCCAGCAGTCGAAAGGGACAGGGCGAGCAGTACTTC. The encoded protein is CASSRKGQGEQYF.

The chain joins TRBV4-1 to TRBJ1-6, with D perhaps matching TRBD1 (6 bases). In germline, CDR1 is MGHRA, CDR2 YSYEKL. There are 15 residues in the CDR3. Trimming took off 2 bases at V and 7 bases at J, with 12 bases between the two ends. This CDR3 reads CASSQFAGENSPLHF. In DNA form, the CDR3 reads TGCGCCAGCAGCCAATTTGCAGGGGAGAATTCACCCCTCCACTTT.

V is TRBV19 and J is TRBJ1-1, with D hard to call. The CDR3 loop spans 17 amino acids. The V gene's germline CDR1 is LNHDA and CDR2 SQIVND (reference sequence). V lost 0 bases to trimming and J lost 0 bases, with 14 bases between them. The CDR3 loop is CASSIDRLGQLNTEAFF. CDR3 sequence (DNA): TGTGCCAGTAGTATAGATCGACTAGGGCAGTTGAACACTGAAGCTTTCTTT.

The chain recombines TRBV11-1 with TRBJ1-1; no firm D call. CDR1 SGHAT and CDR2 FQDESV come from the germline V gene (reference sequence). The CDR3 extends over 14 amino acids. With 2 bases removed from V and 1 base from J, the gap between germline ends came to 8 bases. The CDR3 protein is CASSLLKRNTEAFF. Here the CDR3 DNA reads TGTGCCAGCAGCTTACTCAAGAGGAACACTGAAGCTTTCTTT.

The J gene is TRBJ2-6, the V gene TRBV5-6; the match to TRBD2 covers 7 bases. The germline V gene has CDR1 SGHDT and CDR2 YYEEEE. The CDR3 extends over 16 amino acids. Trimming removed 3 bases from V and 1 base from J; junction bases left unmatched: 4. CDR3 protein: CASSWGGVSGANVLTF. Here the CDR3 DNA reads TGTGCCAGCAGCTGGGGGGGGGTATCTGGGGCCAACGTCCTGACTTTC.

This clone occurred once. Compared with germline, one end of the junction differs, possibly owing to a read error. The CDR3 here is CASSKAAWSGESWQYF. CDR3 nucleotides: TGTGCCAGCAGTAAAGCCGCCTGGTCAGGGGAATCATGGCAGTACTTC. The chain links TRBV6-1 to TRBJ2-7, with D perhaps matching TRBD1 (6 bases). The CDR3 consists of 16 residues. The germline V gene has CDR1 MNHNS and CDR2 SASEGT.

The chain joins TRBV28 to TRBJ2-7, with 7 bases that match TRBD2. The CDR3 loop spans 14 amino acids. V was pared by 7 bases and J by 5 bases, with 11 bases of the junction left unmatched. Looked up from germline, CDR1 is MDHEN and CDR2 is SYDVKM. CDR3 amino acids: CASISGKRGNEQYF. The CDR3 DNA reads TGTGCCAGCATAAGCGGGAAGCGAGGAAACGAGCAGTACTTC.